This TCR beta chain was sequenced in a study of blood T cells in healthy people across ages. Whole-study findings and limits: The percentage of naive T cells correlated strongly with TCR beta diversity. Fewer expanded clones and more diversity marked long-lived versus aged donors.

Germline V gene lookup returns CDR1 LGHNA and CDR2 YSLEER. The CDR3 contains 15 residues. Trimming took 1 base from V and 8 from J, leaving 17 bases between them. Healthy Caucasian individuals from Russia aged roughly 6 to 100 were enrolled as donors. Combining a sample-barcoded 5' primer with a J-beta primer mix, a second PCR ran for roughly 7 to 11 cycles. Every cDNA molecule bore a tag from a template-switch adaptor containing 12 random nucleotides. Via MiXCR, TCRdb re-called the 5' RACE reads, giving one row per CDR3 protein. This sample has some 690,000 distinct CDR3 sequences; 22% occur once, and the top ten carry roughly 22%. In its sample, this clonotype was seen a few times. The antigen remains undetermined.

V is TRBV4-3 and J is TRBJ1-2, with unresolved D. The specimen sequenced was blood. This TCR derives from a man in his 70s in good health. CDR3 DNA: TGCGCCAGCAGCCAAGGAACGGGAGCCCTGAGCGGCTACACCTTC. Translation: CASSQGTGALSGYTF.